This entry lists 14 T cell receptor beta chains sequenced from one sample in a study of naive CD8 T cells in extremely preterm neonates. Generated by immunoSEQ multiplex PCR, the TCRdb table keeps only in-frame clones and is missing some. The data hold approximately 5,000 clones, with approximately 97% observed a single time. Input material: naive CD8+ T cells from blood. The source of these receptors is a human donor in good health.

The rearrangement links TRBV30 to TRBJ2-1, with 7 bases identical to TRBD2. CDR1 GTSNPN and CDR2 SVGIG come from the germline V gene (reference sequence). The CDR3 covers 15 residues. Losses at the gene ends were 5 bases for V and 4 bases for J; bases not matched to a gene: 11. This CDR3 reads CAWSLSAGTYNEQFF. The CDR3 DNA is TGTGCCTGGTCTCTTTCAGCGGGGACTTACAATGAGCAGTTCTTC. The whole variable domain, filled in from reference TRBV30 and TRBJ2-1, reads SQTIHQWPATLVQPVGSPLSLECTVEGTSNPNLYWYRQAAGRGLQLLFYSVGIGQISSEVPQNLSASRPQDRQFILSSKKLLLSDSGFYLCAWSLSAGTYNEQFFGPGTRLTVL.

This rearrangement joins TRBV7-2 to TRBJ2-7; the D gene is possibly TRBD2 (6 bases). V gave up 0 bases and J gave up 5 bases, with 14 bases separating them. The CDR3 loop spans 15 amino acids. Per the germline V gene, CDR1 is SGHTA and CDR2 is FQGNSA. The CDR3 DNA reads TGTGCCAGCAGCTTAGCGGTCCGGGGGTGGGACGAGCAGTACTTC. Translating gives CASSLAVRGWDEQYF.

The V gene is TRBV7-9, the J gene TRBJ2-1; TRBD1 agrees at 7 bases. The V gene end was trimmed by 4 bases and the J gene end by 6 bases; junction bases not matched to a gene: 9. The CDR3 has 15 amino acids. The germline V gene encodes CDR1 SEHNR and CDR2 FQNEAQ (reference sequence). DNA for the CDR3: TGTGCCAGCAGCTCCCCTCTCGACAGGGTCAATGAGCAGTTCTTC. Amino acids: CASSSPLDRVNEQFF.

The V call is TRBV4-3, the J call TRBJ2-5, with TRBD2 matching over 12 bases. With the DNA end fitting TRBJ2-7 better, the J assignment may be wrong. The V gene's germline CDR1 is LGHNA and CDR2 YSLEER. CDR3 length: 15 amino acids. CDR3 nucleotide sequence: TGCGCCAGCAGCCAAGGACTAGCGGGAGTTCACGAGCAGTACTTC. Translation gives CASSQGLAGVHEQYF.

CDR3 DNA: TGCGCCAGCAGCCGCGGACTAGCGGGAGGTGCCGGGGAGCTGTTTTTT. Residues: CASSRGLAGGAGELFF. The chain links TRBV4-1 to TRBJ2-2; 14 bases fit TRBD2. Germline V gene sequence: CDR1 MGHRA, CDR2 YSYEKL. The CDR3 runs 16 residues. Trimming took 4 bases from V and 6 from J; bases not matched to a gene: 4.

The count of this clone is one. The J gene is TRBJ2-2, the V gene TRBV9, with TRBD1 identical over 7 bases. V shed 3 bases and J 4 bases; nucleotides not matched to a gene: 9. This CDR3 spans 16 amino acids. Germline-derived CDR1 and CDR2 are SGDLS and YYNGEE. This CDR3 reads CASSGTGTVRTGELFF. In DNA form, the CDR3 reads TGTGCCAGCAGCGGAACCGGGACAGTACGCACCGGGGAGCTGTTTTTT.

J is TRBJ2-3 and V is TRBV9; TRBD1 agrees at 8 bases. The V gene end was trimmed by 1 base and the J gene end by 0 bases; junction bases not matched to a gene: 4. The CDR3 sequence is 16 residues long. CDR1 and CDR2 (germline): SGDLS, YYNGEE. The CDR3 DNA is TGTGCCAGCAGCGTATCAGGGGGCAGTAGCACAGATACGCAGTATTTT. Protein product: CASSVSGGSSTDTQYF.

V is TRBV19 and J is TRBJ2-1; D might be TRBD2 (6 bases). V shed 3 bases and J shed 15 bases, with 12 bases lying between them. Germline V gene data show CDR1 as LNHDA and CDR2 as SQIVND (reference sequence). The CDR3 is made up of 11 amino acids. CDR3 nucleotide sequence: TGTGCCAGTAGTATCGGGGGACGGCTGTTCTTC. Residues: CASSIGGRLFF. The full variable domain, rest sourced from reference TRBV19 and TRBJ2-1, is DGGITQSPKYLFRKEGQNVTLSCEQNLNHDAMYWYRQDPGQGLRLIYYSQIVNDFQKGDIAEGYSVSREKKESFPLTVTSAQKNPTAFYLCASSIGGRLFFGPGTRLTVL.

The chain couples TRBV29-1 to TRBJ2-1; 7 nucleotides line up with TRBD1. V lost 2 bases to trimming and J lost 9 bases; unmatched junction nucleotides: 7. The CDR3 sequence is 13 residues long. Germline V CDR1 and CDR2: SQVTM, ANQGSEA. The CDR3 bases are TGCAGCGTTGAATTCGTAACAGGGGCTGAGCAGTTCTTC. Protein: CSVEFVTGAEQFF.

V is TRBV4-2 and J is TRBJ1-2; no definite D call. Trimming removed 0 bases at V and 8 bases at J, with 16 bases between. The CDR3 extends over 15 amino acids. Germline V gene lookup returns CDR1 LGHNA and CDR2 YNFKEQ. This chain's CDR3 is CASSQDRRVRWGYTF. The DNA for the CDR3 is TGTGCCAGCAGCCAAGACCGCCGGGTTCGGTGGGGCTACACCTTC.

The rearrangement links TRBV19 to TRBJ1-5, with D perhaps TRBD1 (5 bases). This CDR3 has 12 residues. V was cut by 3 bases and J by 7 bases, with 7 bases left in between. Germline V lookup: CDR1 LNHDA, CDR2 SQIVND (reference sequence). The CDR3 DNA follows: TGTGCCAGTAGTATCCGGGGGCAGCCCCAGCATTTT. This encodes CASSIRGQPQHF. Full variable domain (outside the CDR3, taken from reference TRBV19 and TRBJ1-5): DGGITQSPKYLFRKEGQNVTLSCEQNLNHDAMYWYRQDPGQGLRLIYYSQIVNDFQKGDIAEGYSVSREKKESFPLTVTSAQKNPTAFYLCASSIRGQPQHFGDGTRLSIL.

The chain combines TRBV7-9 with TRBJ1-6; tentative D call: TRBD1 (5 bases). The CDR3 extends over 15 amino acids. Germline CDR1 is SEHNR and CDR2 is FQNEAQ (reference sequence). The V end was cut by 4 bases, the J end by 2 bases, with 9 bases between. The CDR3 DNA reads TGTGCCAGCAGCTCCCAGGGTACCTATAATTCACCCCTCCACTTT. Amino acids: CASSSQGTYNSPLHF.

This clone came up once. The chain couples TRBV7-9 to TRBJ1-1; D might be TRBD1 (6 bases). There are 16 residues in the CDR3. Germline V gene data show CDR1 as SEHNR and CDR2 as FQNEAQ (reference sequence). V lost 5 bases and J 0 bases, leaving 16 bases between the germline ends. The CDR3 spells CASSHPQGSLNTEAFF. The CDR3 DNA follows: TGTGCCAGCAGCCACCCACAGGGCTCTCTGAACACTGAAGCTTTCTTT.

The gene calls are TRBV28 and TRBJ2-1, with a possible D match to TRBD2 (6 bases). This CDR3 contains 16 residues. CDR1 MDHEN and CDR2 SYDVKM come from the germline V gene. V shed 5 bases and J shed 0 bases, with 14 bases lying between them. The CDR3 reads CASSHYRDSSYNEQFF. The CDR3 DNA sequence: TGTGCCAGCAGTCACTACCGGGACTCCTCCTACAATGAGCAGTTCTTC.